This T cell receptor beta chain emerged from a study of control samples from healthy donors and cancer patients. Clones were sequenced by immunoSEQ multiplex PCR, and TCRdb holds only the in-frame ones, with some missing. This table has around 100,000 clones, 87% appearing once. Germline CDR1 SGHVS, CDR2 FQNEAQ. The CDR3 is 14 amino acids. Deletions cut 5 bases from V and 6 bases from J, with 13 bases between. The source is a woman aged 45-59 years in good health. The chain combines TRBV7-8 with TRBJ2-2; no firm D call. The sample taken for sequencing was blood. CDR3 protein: CASSPILKAGELFF. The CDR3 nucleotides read TGTGCCAGCAGCCCCATACTGAAGGCCGGGGAGCTGTTTTTT.